The 19 T cell receptor beta chains listed next were all sequenced from one sample in a study of T cells in tuberculosis. The assay was immunoSEQ multiplex PCR, and TCRdb's table has in-frame clones only and misses some. The sample holds roughly 35,000 clones, 85% to 95% seen once. Sequencing was performed on PBMCs. All receptors come from a donor aged 10-29 years with latent tuberculosis or without tuberculosis infection. Some clones in this sample may be carry-over from other donors' samples.

V is TRBV2 and J is TRBJ2-1; D is ambiguous. CDR1 SNHLY and CDR2 FYNNEI come from the germline V gene. Trimming stripped 6 bases from V and 15 bases from J, with 24 bases between. This CDR3 contains 14 residues. The DNA of the CDR3 is TGTGCCAGCAGCCCTTCGAGTTCCGACCGGAGTCTGTTCTTC. It codes for CASSPSSSDRSLFF. The entire variable domain, with the rest obtained from reference TRBV2 and TRBJ2-1, is as follows: EPEVTQTPSHQVTQMGQEVILRCVPISNHLYFYWYRQILGQKVEFLVSFYNNEISEKSEIFDDQFSVERPDGSNFTLKIRSTKLEDSAMYFCASSPSSSDRSLFFGPGTRLTVL.

The V gene is TRBV5-8, the J gene TRBJ2-7; perhaps TRBD2 as D (6 bases). CDR1 is SGHTS, CDR2 YDEGEE, per germline. The CDR3 totals 15 residues. The V gene lost 0 bases and the J gene lost 0 bases, with 10 bases spanning the gap. The CDR3 protein is CASSLGGASSYEQYV. CDR3 nucleotide sequence: TGTGCCAGCAGCTTGGGCGGGGCAAGCTCCTACGAGCAGTACGTC.

The chain joins TRBV25-1 to TRBJ1-6; TRBD1 matches at 8 bases. CDR3 length: 16 amino acids. Unmatched junction bases numbered 8, after V lost 4 bases and J lost 6 bases. The germline CDR1 and CDR2 sequences are MGHDK and SYGVNS. The CDR3 sequence: CASSGRPGQGNSPLHF. The CDR3 DNA is TGTGCCAGCAGTGGGAGACCTGGACAGGGTAATTCACCCCTCCACTTT.

The chain carries TRBV5-4 and TRBJ2-3; a possible D gene is TRBD2 (6 bases). The CDR3 is made up of 15 amino acids. Germline V lookup: CDR1 SGHNT, CDR2 YYREEE (reference sequence). Between the trimmed V and J ends, which lost 2 bases and 3 bases, there was a span of 13 bases. The DNA for the CDR3 is TGTGCCAGCAGCTTTTCCGGGAGTGGGACAGATACGCAGTATTTT. Translated, it gives CASSFSGSGTDTQYF.

This chain connects TRBV29-1 to TRBJ2-3; 11 bases are a match to TRBD1. The V and J ends lost 5 bases and 3 bases, in that order; junction bases with no gene match: 7. The CDR3 is 15 amino acids. Germline V lookup: CDR1 SQVTM, CDR2 ANQGSEA. CDR3 sequence reads: CSVPSGTGGTDTQYF. CDR3 nucleotides: TGCAGCGTTCCCTCCGGGACAGGGGGGACAGATACGCAGTATTTT.

This chain uses TRBV2 with TRBJ2-3; tentatively, D is TRBD1 (6 bases). Germline V lookup: CDR1 SNHLY, CDR2 FYNNEI. The CDR3 runs to 13 residues. V dropped 7 bases and J dropped 2 bases, with 10 bases sitting between them. The CDR3 DNA is TGTGCCAGCAATACAGGGTCCACAGATACGCAGTATTTT. Translation gives CASNTGSTDTQYF.

The chain joins TRBV5-4 to TRBJ1-3, with 8 positions matching TRBD1. Trimming cost V 8 bases and J 8 bases; bases outside gene matches: 12. The CDR3 consists of 14 residues. Germline V lookup: CDR1 SGHNT, CDR2 YYREEE (reference sequence). CDR3 nucleotides: TGTGCCAGTAGCCTCAGACAGGGGAGTGACACCATATATTTT. Amino acids: CASSLRQGSDTIYF. Looking up the rest from reference TRBV5-4 and TRBJ1-3 gives the full variable domain: ETGVTQSPTHLIKTRGQQVTLRCSSQSGHNTVSWYQQALGQGPQFIFQYYREEENGRGNFPPRFSGLQFPNYSSELNVNALELDDSALYLCASSLRQGSDTIYFGEGSWLTVV.

This clone was detected once. This sequence joins TRBV7-2 and TRBJ1-2; no firm D call. The germline gives CDR1 SGHTA, CDR2 FQGNSA. V was pared by 1 base and J by 5 bases, with 11 bases between. The CDR3 runs to 14 residues. The CDR3 region has the DNA TGTGCCAGCAGCTTAGGATTTGGGCCTTATGGCTACACCTTC. This codes for CASSLGFGPYGYTF.

V gene TRBV30 combines with J gene TRBJ1-6; no clear D. Germline V gives CDR1 GTSNPN, CDR2 SVGIG (reference sequence). CDR3 size: 15 residues. The V and J ends lost 0 bases and 3 bases respectively, with 9 bases between them. CDR3 sequence reads: CAWSVNGDYNSPLHF. CDR3 nucleotide sequence: TGTGCCTGGAGTGTAAACGGGGACTATAATTCACCCCTCCACTTT.

The CDR3 nucleotides read TGTGCCTGGAGTCTCAGGGGGTGGCGGGGGGACCAAGAGACCCAGTACTTC. It yields the protein CAWSLRGWRGDQETQYF. The rearrangement joins TRBV30 to TRBJ2-5; tentatively, D is TRBD2 (8 bases). CDR1 and CDR2 (germline): GTSNPN, SVGIG (reference sequence). CDR3 length: 17 residues. V dropped 2 bases and J dropped 0 bases, with 19 bases sitting between them.

This rearrangement joins TRBV12-5 to TRBJ2-5; D gene uncertain. V lost 6 bases to trimming and J lost 2 bases, with 4 bases between them. Germline V CDR1 and CDR2: LGHNT, FRNRAP. The CDR3 has 11 amino acids. CDR3 DNA sequence: TGTGCTAGTGGCCTACAAGAGACCCAGTACTTC. Amino acids: CASGLQETQYF.

The chain links TRBV11-3 to TRBJ2-5, with 7 bases that match TRBD1. The junction had 9 bases not matched to a gene; V was cut back by 3 bases and J by 5 bases. The germline gives CDR1 SGHNT, CDR2 YENEEA. The CDR3 spans 15 residues. CDR3 protein: CASSFRGGRSETQYF. The CDR3 nucleotides are TGTGCCAGCAGCTTTCGAGGGGGCCGATCGGAGACCCAGTACTTC.

The J gene is TRBJ2-5, the V gene TRBV29-1; weak D call: TRBD2 (6 bases). With 8 bases removed from V and 2 bases from J, the gap between germline ends came to 18 bases. Per the germline V gene, CDR1 is SQVTM and CDR2 is ANQGSEA. The length of the CDR3 is 14 residues. CDR3 bases: TGCAGCACCTTCGTCAGCGGGTCTCAAGAGACCCAGTACTTC. Its translation is CSTFVSGSQETQYF.

The rearrangement joins TRBV7-6 to TRBJ1-3; no clear D gene. The CDR3 spans 15 residues. Per germline, CDR1 SGHVS and CDR2 FNYEAQ. The V gene lost 0 bases and the J gene lost 2 bases, with 8 bases spanning the gap. The CDR3 loop is CASSLAGQTGNTIYF. The CDR3 nucleotides read TGTGCCAGCAGCTTAGCTGGCCAAACTGGAAACACCATATATTTT.

The gene calls are TRBV2 and TRBJ2-7; possible D gene TRBD1, 6 bases. Germline V gene sequence: CDR1 SNHLY, CDR2 FYNNEI. Trimming removed 10 bases at V and 2 bases at J, with 15 bases between. The CDR3 contains 13 residues. The CDR3 DNA reads as TGTGCCACCGCGACAGGTACCACCTACGAGCAGTACTTC. It encodes CATATGTTYEQYF. Drawing the rest from reference TRBV2 and TRBJ2-7, the complete variable domain is EPEVTQTPSHQVTQMGQEVILRCVPISNHLYFYWYRQILGQKVEFLVSFYNNEISEKSEIFDDQFSVERPDGSNFTLKIRSTKLEDSAMYFCATATGTTYEQYFGPGTRLTVT.

The rearrangement uses TRBV25-1 and TRBJ1-5; 9 bases match TRBD1. The germline V gene encodes CDR1 MGHDK and CDR2 SYGVNS. The CDR3 loop spans 17 amino acids. Germline trimming cut 6 bases from V and 5 bases from J; bases unmatched to any gene: 14. In DNA, the CDR3 is TGTGCCAGCAGCCCAAGGGGGAACAGGGGGCATGATCAGCCCCAGCATTTT. Translating gives CASSPRGNRGHDQPQHF.

The rearrangement uses TRBV7-2 and TRBJ2-7, with D perhaps matching TRBD1 (6 bases). V was pared by 8 bases and J by 6 bases, with 17 bases between. CDR1 SGHTA and CDR2 FQGNSA come from the germline V gene. This CDR3 comprises 13 residues. CDR3 sequence (DNA): TGTGCCAGCCGTTTAGGGGGAACAGGCGAGCAGTACTTC. It translates to CASRLGGTGEQYF.

The rearrangement links TRBV5-6 to TRBJ1-6; no clear D gene. Trimming took off 2 bases at V and 13 bases at J, with 13 bases between the two ends. The CDR3 runs 13 residues. CDR1 is SGHDT, CDR2 YYEEEE, per germline. CDR3 region: CASSLRGLHPLHF. CDR3 DNA sequence: TGTGCCAGCAGCTTAAGAGGACTTCATCCCCTCCACTTT.

This chain joins TRBV10-1 and TRBJ1-6, with 8 bases that match TRBD1. The V and J ends lost 0 bases and 13 bases, in that order; junction bases with no gene match: 11. CDR3 length equals 16 residues. CDR1 is WNHNN and CDR2 is SYGVQD in the germline V gene (reference sequence). CDR3 in amino acids: CASSESRGTGLGPLHF. In DNA form, the CDR3 reads TGCGCCAGCAGTGAGTCGAGGGGGACAGGCCTCGGGCCCCTCCACTTT.